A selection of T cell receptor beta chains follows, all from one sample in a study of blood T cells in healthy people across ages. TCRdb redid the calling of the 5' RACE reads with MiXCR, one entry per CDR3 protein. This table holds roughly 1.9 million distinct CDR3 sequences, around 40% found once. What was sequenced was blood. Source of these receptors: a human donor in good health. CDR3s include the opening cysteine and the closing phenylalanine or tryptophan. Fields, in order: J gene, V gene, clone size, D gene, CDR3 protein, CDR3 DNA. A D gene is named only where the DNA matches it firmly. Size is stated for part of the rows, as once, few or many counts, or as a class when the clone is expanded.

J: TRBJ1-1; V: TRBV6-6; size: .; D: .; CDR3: CASSDSPGTLGFF; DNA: TGTGCCAGCAGTGACTCTCCCGGGACCTTAGGTTTCTTT
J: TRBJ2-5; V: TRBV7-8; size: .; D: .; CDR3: CASSLRASRVGETQYF; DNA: TGTGCCAGCAGCTTACGGGCTAGCCGGGTGGGGGAGACCCAGTACTTC
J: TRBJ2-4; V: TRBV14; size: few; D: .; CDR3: CASSQDALARGYNIQYF; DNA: TGTGCCAGCAGCCAAGATGCCCTCGCCCGGGGGTATAACATTCAGTACTTC
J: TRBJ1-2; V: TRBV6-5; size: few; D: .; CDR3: CASSRGDTRISSGYTF; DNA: TGTGCCAGCAGTCGGGGGGATACCCGCATTTCGAGTGGCTACACCTTC
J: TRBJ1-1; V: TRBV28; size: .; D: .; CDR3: CASSLADTEGAFF; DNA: TGTGCCAGCAGTTTAGCGGACACCGAAGGAGCTTTCTTT
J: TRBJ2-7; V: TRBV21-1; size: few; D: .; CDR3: CASSKDSMGKSYEQYF; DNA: TGTGCCAGCAGCAAAGACAGCATGGGGAAATCCTACGAGCAGTACTTC
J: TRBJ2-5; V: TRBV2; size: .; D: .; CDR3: CASRGGTWETQYF; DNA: TGTGCCAGCAGGGGTGGGACATGGGAGACCCAGTACTTC
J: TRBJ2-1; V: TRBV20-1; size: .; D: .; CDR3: CSARDSGAICNEQFF; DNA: TGCAGTGCTAGGGACAGCGGGGCCATCTGCAATGAGCAGTTCTTC
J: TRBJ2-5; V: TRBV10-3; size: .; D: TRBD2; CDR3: CAIRAGLQETQYF; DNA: TGTGCCATCAGAGCGGGGCTCCAAGAGACCCAGTACTTC
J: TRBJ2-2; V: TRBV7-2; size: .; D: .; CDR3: CASSFSRNTGELFF; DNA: TGTGCCAGCAGCTTTAGCAGAAACACCGGGGAGCTGTTTTTT
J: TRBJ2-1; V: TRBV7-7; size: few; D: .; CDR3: CASSLTQGNEQFF; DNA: TGTGCTAGCAGCTTGACCCAGGGAAATGAGCAGTTCTTC
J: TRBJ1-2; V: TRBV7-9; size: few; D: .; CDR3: CASSHTRRAANYGYTF; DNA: TGTGCCAGCAGTCATACGCGGCGAGCGGCTAACTATGGCTACACCTTC
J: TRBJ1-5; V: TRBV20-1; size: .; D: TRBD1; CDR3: CSASGQASNQPQHF; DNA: TGCAGTGCTAGTGGACAGGCTAGCAATCAGCCCCAGCATTTT
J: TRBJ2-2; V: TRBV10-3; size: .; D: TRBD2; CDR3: CAISEPGRGAGTGELFF; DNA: TGTGCCATCAGTGAGCCCGGGAGGGGGGCCGGGACCGGGGAGCTGTTTTTT
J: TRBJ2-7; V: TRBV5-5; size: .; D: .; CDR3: CASSLDTYYEQYF; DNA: TGTGCCAGCAGCTTGGATACGTACTACGAGCAGTACTTC
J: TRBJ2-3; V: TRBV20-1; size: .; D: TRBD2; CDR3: CSAYPRGGVYSDTQYF; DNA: TGCAGTGCTTATCCACGGGGGGGCGTTTACTCAGATACGCAGTATTTT
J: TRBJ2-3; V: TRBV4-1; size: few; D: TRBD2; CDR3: CASSHGLAGDSTDTQYF; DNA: TGCGCCAGCAGCCACGGACTAGCGGGGGATAGCACAGATACGCAGTATTTT
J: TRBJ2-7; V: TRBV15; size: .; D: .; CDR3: CATSAQGYYEQYF; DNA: TGTGCCACCAGCGCCCAGGGGTACTACGAGCAGTACTTC
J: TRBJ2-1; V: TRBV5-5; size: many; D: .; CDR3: CASSSTNRGRYYNEQFF; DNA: TGTGCCAGCAGCTCTACCAACCGGGGGCGGTACTACAATGAGCAGTTCTTC
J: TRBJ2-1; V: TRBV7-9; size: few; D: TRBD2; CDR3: CASSKSGGAAYNEQFF; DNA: TGTGCCAGCAGTAAAAGCGGGGGGGCCGCCTACAATGAGCAGTTCTTC
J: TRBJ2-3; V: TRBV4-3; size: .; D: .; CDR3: CASSHGPGEDTQYF; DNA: TGCGCCAGCAGCCATGGGCCGGGGGAGGATACGCAGTATTTT
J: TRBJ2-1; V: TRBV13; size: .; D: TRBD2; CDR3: CASSDYSRGDEQFF; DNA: TGTGCCAGCAGCGATTATTCCCGGGGGGATGAGCAGTTCTTC
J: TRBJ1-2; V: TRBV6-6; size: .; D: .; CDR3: CASSYSGEGEAYGYTF; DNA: TGTGCCAGCAGTTACTCAGGAGAAGGGGAGGCCTATGGCTACACCTTC
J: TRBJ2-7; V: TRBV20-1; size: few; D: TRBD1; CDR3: CSAWIGTGDYEQYF; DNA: TGCAGTGCTTGGATCGGGACAGGGGACTACGAGCAGTACTTC
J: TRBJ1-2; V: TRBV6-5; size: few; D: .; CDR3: CASSYVDRNYGYTF; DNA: TGTGCCAGCAGTTACGTGGACAGAAACTATGGCTACACCTTC
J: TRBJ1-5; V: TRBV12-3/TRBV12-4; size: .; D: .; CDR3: CASSSETLLPQHF; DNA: TGTGCCAGCAGTTCGGAAACACTCTTGCCCCAGCATTTT
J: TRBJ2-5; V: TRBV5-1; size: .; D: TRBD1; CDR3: CASSFPGQGREQYF; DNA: TGCGCCAGCAGCTTTCCGGGACAGGGCAGGGAGCAGTACTTC
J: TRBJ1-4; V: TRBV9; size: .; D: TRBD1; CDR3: CASSPQTGFSEKLFF; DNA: TGTGCCAGCAGCCCTCAGACAGGGTTCTCCGAAAAACTGTTTTTT